The 14 T cell receptor beta chains given below trace back to one sample, sequenced in a study of control samples from healthy donors and cancer patients. Only in-frame clones appear in the TCRdb table, and some are missing; sequencing was by immunoSEQ multiplex PCR. The sample records about 75,000 clones, about 93% being singletons. The sequenced sample consisted of blood. The receptors come from a woman in her forties in good health.

This sequence joins TRBV5-1 and TRBJ1-3, with 9 bases aligning to TRBD1. The CDR3 has 14 amino acids. The V gene's germline CDR1 is SGHRS and CDR2 YFSETQ. Trimming at V came to 5 bases and at J to 4 bases, leaving 4 bases not matched to a gene. The CDR3: CASRWTGEGNTIYF. Written as DNA, the CDR3 is TGCGCCAGCAGATGGACAGGGGAGGGAAACACCATATATTTT.

V gene TRBV3-1 (or the pseudogene TRBV3-2) combines with J gene TRBJ2-2; D is undetermined. There are 15 residues in the CDR3. CDR1 and CDR2 (germline): LGHDT, YNNKEL (reference sequence). Trimming took off 0 bases at V and 2 bases at J, with 7 bases between the two ends. Written as DNA, the CDR3 is TGTGCCAGCAGCCAAGACGGAGAAAACACCGGGGAGCTGTTTTTT. Translation: CASSQDGENTGELFF.

The CDR3 spells CASSLDQGQGPNEQFF. The CDR3 DNA reads as TGTGCCAGCAGTTTAGATCAGGGACAGGGACCCAATGAGCAGTTCTTC. The V gene is TRBV28, the J gene TRBJ2-1; 9 nucleotides align to TRBD1. Germline V gene sequence: CDR1 MDHEN, CDR2 SYDVKM. This CDR3 is 16 amino acids long. V gave up 2 bases and J gave up 6 bases; unmatched junction bases: 8.

V gene TRBV7-2 combines with J gene TRBJ2-7; TRBD2 might be the D (6 bases). The CDR3 has 14 amino acids. Germline V lookup: CDR1 SGHTA, CDR2 FQGNSA. V dropped 5 bases and J dropped 0 bases, with 11 bases sitting between them. CDR3 residues: CASSPDGSSYEQYF. The CDR3 nucleotides read TGTGCCAGCAGCCCCGACGGGAGCTCCTACGAGCAGTACTTC.

The chain has TRBV27 and TRBJ2-3, with TRBD2 as a possible D gene (7 bases). CDR3 length: 17 amino acids. The germline gives CDR1 MNHEY, CDR2 SMNVEV (reference sequence). Trimming removed 7 bases at V and 2 bases at J, with 22 bases between. In nucleotides, the CDR3 is TGTGCCAGCAAATTTTTGGGAGGGGGGGGTCCCACAGATACGCAGTATTTT. Translated, it gives CASKFLGGGGPTDTQYF.

The V and J genes are TRBV5-1 and TRBJ2-1; 9 bases fit TRBD2. The CDR3 is 14 amino acids. After removal of 2 bases from V and 6 bases from J, the junction contained 3 bases not matched to a gene. Germline V gives CDR1 SGHRS, CDR2 YFSETQ. For the CDR3, the DNA is TGCGCCAGCAGCTTTCCTAGCGGGATCAATGAGCAGTTCTTC. Its protein product is CASSFPSGINEQFF.

V gene TRBV18 combines with J gene TRBJ2-3; 10 bases are shared with TRBD2. The CDR3 runs 17 residues. The germline V gene encodes CDR1 KGHSH and CDR2 LQKENI. V lost 3 bases and J lost 4; bases outside the gene matches: 10. CDR3: CASSPLDIAGGPDTQYF. In DNA form, the CDR3 reads TGTGCCAGCTCACCCCTCGATATAGCGGGAGGCCCAGATACGCAGTATTTT.

The gene calls are TRBV5-1 and TRBJ2-7, with TRBD2 matching over 8 bases. CDR1 is SGHRS, CDR2 YFSETQ, per germline. This CDR3 contains 20 residues. With V trimmed by 3 bases and J by 0 bases, 20 bases remained unmatched. CDR3 DNA: TGCGCCAGCAGCTACAAGAGCGGGAGTACCTTTGTAGTGAGCTCCTACGAGCAGTACTTC. Amino acids: CASSYKSGSTFVVSSYEQYF.

The V gene is TRBV18, the J gene TRBJ1-4; 9 nucleotides match TRBD1. Per the germline V gene, CDR1 is KGHSH and CDR2 is LQKENI. The CDR3 runs 14 residues. The V gene end was trimmed by 2 bases and the J gene end by 7 bases; junction bases not matched to a gene: 2. CDR3 DNA sequence: TGTGCCAGCTCACCAGGACAGGGGAGTGAAAAACTGTTTTTT. Translated: CASSPGQGSEKLFF.

V usage is TRBV5-6 and J usage is TRBJ2-1; D is undetermined. This CDR3 spans 12 amino acids. Trimming pared 3 bases from V and 9 bases from J, leaving 10 bases between. Germline V CDR1 and CDR2: SGHDT, YYEEEE. CDR3 sequence: CASSWQWGEQFF. The CDR3 DNA reads as TGTGCCAGCAGCTGGCAGTGGGGTGAGCAGTTCTTC.

The CDR3 here is CASSKEETQYF. Written as DNA, the CDR3 is TGTGCCAGTAGTAAGGAAGAGACCCAGTACTTC. V and J are TRBV19 and TRBJ2-5; D is undetermined. Germline V gives CDR1 LNHDA, CDR2 SQIVND (reference sequence). The CDR3 is 11 residues long. With 4 bases removed from V and 3 bases from J, the gap between germline ends came to 3 bases.

V gene TRBV7-8 combines with J gene TRBJ2-3; D remains unclear. The CDR3 length is 12 residues. Trimming shortened V by 2 bases and J by 5 bases, and 5 bases separated the two germline ends. Germline V gene lookup returns CDR1 SGHVS and CDR2 FQNEAQ. CDR3 residues: CASSLSRDTQYF. CDR3 nucleotides: TGTGCCAGCAGCTTATCTAGAGATACGCAGTATTTT.

V gene TRBV11-2 combines with J gene TRBJ1-2; 8 bases match TRBD1. V was pared by 4 bases and J by 8 bases, with 9 bases of the junction left unmatched. Germline loops: CDR1 SGHAT, CDR2 FQNNGV. This CDR3 region has 14 residues. CDR3 amino acids: CASSSRQGPRGYTF. The CDR3 region has the DNA TGTGCCAGCAGCTCAAGACAGGGGCCAAGGGGCTACACCTTC.

The chain joins TRBV18 to TRBJ2-5; D is unresolved. Trimming shortened V by 3 bases and J by 1 base, and 6 bases separated the two germline ends. The CDR3 is 13 residues long. Germline V gene sequence: CDR1 KGHSH, CDR2 LQKENI. CDR3 bases: TGTGCCAGCTCACCTCCAGCCCAAGAGACCCAGTACTTC. Amino acids: CASSPPAQETQYF. Supplemented by reference TRBV18 and TRBJ2-5, the full variable domain reads NAGVMQNPRHLVRRRGQEARLRCSPMKGHSHVYWYRQLPEEGLKFMVYLQKENIIDESGMPKERFSAEFPKEGPSILRIQQVVRGDSAAYFCASSPPAQETQYFGPGTRLLVL.